The 6 T cell receptor beta chains presented below share a single source sample, sequenced in a study of TIL therapy for anti-PD-1-resistant metastatic lung cancer. The immunoSEQ assay was v3. Clones were read by immunoSEQ multiplex PCR, and TCRdb kept only the in-frame ones, dropping some. The data contain 95,000 or so clones, roughly 65% of them seen just once; the ten biggest clones take up 11%. Time point given: pre-treatment sample, taken before nivolumab and TIL therapy. Tumor tissue came from excised metastases, mostly pleural nodules or supraclavicular lymph nodes. This sample comprised tumor tissue, obtained at baseline. These TCRs come from a person aged 25-85 years with non-small cell lung cancer.

This clone was observed a handful of times. The V and J genes are TRBV20-1 and TRBJ2-5, with 10 bases lining up with TRBD2. Germline CDR1 DFQATT, CDR2 SNEGSKA (reference sequence). This CDR3 comprises 13 residues. V lost 3 bases and J lost 5; bases outside the gene matches: 3. CDR3 bases: TGCAGTGCTAGTAGCGGGGGGCAGGAGACCCAGTACTTC. Its protein is CSASSGGQETQYF.

The chain combines TRBV3-1 (or the pseudogene TRBV3-2) with TRBJ2-4; D perhaps matches TRBD2 (5 bases). V was pared by 4 bases and J by 5 bases, with 12 bases between. In germline, CDR1 is LGHDT, CDR2 YNNKEL (reference sequence). The CDR3 runs 14 residues. The DNA for the CDR3 is TGTGCCAGCAGCCTCCGGACTGAAGAAAACATTCAGTACTTC. This translates into CASSLRTEENIQYF.

This chain links TRBV4-1 with TRBJ2-3; D is tentatively TRBD1 or TRBD2 (5 bases each). Germline V gene sequence: CDR1 MGHRA, CDR2 YSYEKL. The V gene lost 4 bases and the J gene lost 2 bases, with 16 bases spanning the gap. CDR3 length equals 16 residues. In DNA, the CDR3 is TGCGCCAGCAGCCGTCGAGGGGACGGAGTCACAGATACGCAGTATTTT. Its protein is CASSRRGDGVTDTQYF.

J is TRBJ2-1 and V is TRBV5-1, with 13 bases identical to TRBD2. CDR3 size: 18 residues. V lost 4 bases, J lost 1 base, and 8 bases stayed unmatched. The germline gives CDR1 SGHRS, CDR2 YFSETQ. CDR3 region: CASSVLAGGPSSYNEQFF. The CDR3 region has the DNA TGCGCCAGCAGCGTACTAGCGGGGGGGCCGTCGTCCTACAATGAGCAGTTCTTC.

About this clone: A junction end diverges from the germline sequence, so it may reflect a read error. The gene calls are TRBV10-1 and TRBJ2-5; tentative D call: TRBD1 (5 bases). Germline assignment: CDR1 WNHNN and CDR2 SYGVQD (reference sequence). CDR3 length equals 14 residues. CDR3 in amino acids: CASSDSGAQETQYF. Here the CDR3 DNA reads TGCGCCAGCAGTGATTCTGGGGCACAAGAGACCCAATACTTC.

V usage is TRBV5-4 and J usage is TRBJ2-3; D ambiguous. Germline loops: CDR1 SGHNT, CDR2 YYREEE (reference sequence). Trimming stripped 2 bases from V and 1 base from J, with 5 bases between. The CDR3 totals 13 residues. The CDR3 reads CASSFYGTDTQYF. As DNA, the CDR3 is TGTGCCAGCAGCTTCTACGGCACAGATACGCAGTATTTT.